These 17 T cell receptor beta chains were all obtained from the same sample, sequenced in a study of regulatory T cells in long-lasting Graves disease. To make TCR beta libraries, researchers used iRepertoire HTBI primers and Arm-PCR of CDR3 regions. TCRdb used MiXCR to reprocess the multiplex PCR reads, holding one entry per CDR3 protein. The repertoire holds hundreds of thousands of distinct CDR3 sequences, with approximately 13% as singletons. Time point of the sample: newly diagnosed GD, antithyroid drugs for less than 3 months. Following extraction of RNA from PBMCs, that RNA was used to make the TCR library. These data also formed part of another study, on T cells in Graves' hyperthyroidism and ophthalmopathy.

The sample consisted of peripheral blood mononuclear cells (PBMCs), taken at new diagnosis, from a patient treated with antithyroid drugs. Source of these receptors: a man aged 25-40 years with Graves disease.

The sample holds many counts of this clonotype. V is TRBV5-1 and J is TRBJ2-7, with D perhaps matching TRBD1 (5 bases). V gave up 0 bases and J gave up 4 bases, with 8 bases separating them. This CDR3 is built from 13 residues. CDR1 is SGHRS and CDR2 is YFSETQ in the germline V gene. CDR3 residues: CASSLAGKYEQYF. In DNA, the CDR3 is TGCGCCAGCAGCTTGGCAGGGAAGTACGAGCAGTACTTC. Full variable domain (rest looked up from reference TRBV5-1 and TRBJ2-7): KAGVTQTPRYLIKTRGQQVTLSCSPISGHRSVSWYQQTPGQGLQFLFEYFSETQRNKGNFPGRFSGRQFSNSRSEMNVSTLELGDSALYLCASSLAGKYEQYFGPGTRLTVT.

V usage is TRBV6-1 and J usage is TRBJ1-1, with 8 bases that match TRBD1. The CDR3 sequence is 14 residues long. Losses at the gene ends were 6 bases for V and 5 bases for J; bases not matched to a gene: 8. Germline CDR1 is MNHNS and CDR2 is SASEGT. The CDR3 spells CASRGTGGRTEAFF. CDR3 nucleotides: TGTGCCAGCAGGGGAACAGGGGGAAGGACTGAAGCTTTCTTT.

This clonotype was recorded at least ten times. V is TRBV3-1 and J is TRBJ2-3, with 8 bases fitting TRBD2. CDR1 and CDR2 from the germline V gene are LGHDT and YNNKEL (reference sequence). V was clipped by 4 bases and J by 0 bases; unmatched bases: 6. The CDR3 has 16 amino acids. The DNA for the CDR3 is TGTGCCAGCAGCCCTGGACTAGCCGTTAGCACAGATACGCAGTATTTT. Translating gives CASSPGLAVSTDTQYF.

This clonotype was detected a few times. The chain carries TRBV9 and TRBJ1-1; D gene uncertain. V lost 0 bases, J lost 0 bases, and 12 bases lay in between. CDR1 and CDR2 (germline): SGDLS, YYNGEE. CDR3 length: 16 amino acids. The CDR3 loop reads CASSVVGGSMNTEAFF. CDR3 DNA sequence: TGTGCCAGCAGCGTAGTGGGCGGATCCATGAACACTGAAGCTTTCTTT.

The CDR3 bases are TGCAGTGCTAGAGATGACAGGGGGGTTCGCTATGGCTACACCTTC. Translated: CSARDDRGVRYGYTF. The chain has TRBV20-1 and TRBJ1-2; 9 nucleotides align to TRBD1. CDR3 length: 15 residues. Trimming cost V 0 bases and J 4 bases; bases outside gene matches: 6. Germline-derived CDR1 and CDR2 are DFQATT and SNEGSKA (reference sequence).

This clonotype was recorded at least ten times. The rearrangement uses TRBV5-6 and TRBJ1-2; D ambiguous. V was pared by 0 bases and J by 2 bases, with 11 bases between. Germline loops: CDR1 SGHDT, CDR2 YYEEEE. This CDR3 is 15 amino acids long. The CDR3 nucleotides read TGTGCCAGCAGCTTGGGTCTTCGAGCCAACTATGGCTACACCTTC. Protein: CASSLGLRANYGYTF.

This clonotype was seen ten or more times. The gene calls are TRBV7-3 and TRBJ2-3; tentatively, D is TRBD1 (5 bases). This CDR3 is built from 15 residues. The germline V gene encodes CDR1 SGHTA and CDR2 FQGTGA. V shed 2 bases and J shed 1 base, with 10 bases lying between them. In nucleotides, the CDR3 is TGTGCCAGCAGCTTAGGTGGACACCGCACAGATACGCAGTATTTT. This encodes CASSLGGHRTDTQYF.

Only a few counts were recorded for this clonotype. The chain combines TRBV7-9 with TRBJ2-1; 12 bases align to TRBD2. The CDR3 is 17 amino acids. Germline V gene data show CDR1 as SEHNR and CDR2 as FQNEAQ (reference sequence). With 5 bases clipped from V and 8 bases from J, the junction kept 13 bases outside the gene matches. Written as DNA, the CDR3 is TGTGCCAGCAGCCCCGTTCAGAGGACTAGCGGGAAGTATGAGCAGTTCTTC. This encodes CASSPVQRTSGKYEQFF.

This clonotype was observed at least ten times. Germline is not matched at one junction end, which may reflect a read error. This chain connects TRBV9 to TRBJ2-5; D perhaps matches TRBD2 (6 bases). The CDR3 sequence is 14 residues long. Per the germline V gene, CDR1 is SGDLS and CDR2 is YYNGEE. The CDR3 nucleotides are TGCGCCAGCAGCAGGCAGGGAGGAGGAGAGACCCAGTACTTC. This sequence encodes CASSRQGGGETQYF.

The CDR3 DNA follows: TGTGCCAGCAGTGAAGCGAGTTTACTCCCCTATGGCTACACCTTC. It codes for CASSEASLLPYGYTF. The chain has TRBV2 and TRBJ1-2; D unclear. The V gene lost 0 bases and the J gene lost 4 bases, with 12 bases spanning the gap. Germline CDR1 SNHLY, CDR2 FYNNEI. CDR3 length: 15 residues.

Concerning this clonotype: This could be a read error, since a much larger clone is one nucleotide away. The chain joins TRBV2 to TRBJ2-1; D possibly corresponds to TRBD2 (6 bases). The germline CDR1 and CDR2 sequences are SNHLY and FYNNEI. There are 15 residues in the CDR3. The CDR3 nucleotides read TGTGCCGGCAGTGTCGCGGGGAGAACCTACAATGAGCAGTTCTTC. Residues: CAGSVAGRTYNEQFF.

This clonotype came up a few times. The chain couples TRBV20-1 to TRBJ2-1, with 8 nucleotides matching TRBD2. V dropped 2 bases and J dropped 6; count of bases not matched to a gene: 0. Germline CDR1 reads DFQATT; CDR2 reads SNEGSKA (reference sequence). The CDR3 length is 12 residues. CDR3 sequence reads: CSARSGSNEQFF. CDR3 DNA: TGCAGTGCTAGAAGCGGGAGCAATGAGCAGTTCTTC.

This clonotype came up a few times. The rearrangement uses TRBV29-1 and TRBJ1-6; D might be TRBD1 (5 bases). CDR3 size: 13 residues. The ends were cut back, 6 bases at V and 15 bases at J, with 21 bases in the middle. Per germline, CDR1 SQVTM and CDR2 ANQGSEA. The CDR3 DNA sequence: TGCAGCGTCGCCGACAGTGTGTGGGGTAACCTCCACTTT. Its protein product is CSVADSVWGNLHF.

V is TRBV3-1 and J is TRBJ2-7, with TRBD1 matching 8 bases. The CDR3 is 14 residues long. Looked up from germline, CDR1 is LGHDT and CDR2 is YNNKEL (reference sequence). Unmatched junction bases numbered 5, after V lost 4 bases and J lost 3 bases. As DNA, the CDR3 is TGTGCCAGCAGCCTGACAGGGGTATTCTACGAGCAGTACTTC. Amino acid sequence: CASSLTGVFYEQYF.

This chain links TRBV30 with TRBJ2-1, with D perhaps assigned TRBD1 or TRBD2 (5 bases each). Germline assignment: CDR1 GTSNPN and CDR2 SVGIG (reference sequence). The CDR3 extends over 16 amino acids. The V gene lost 1 base and the J gene lost 0 bases, with 13 bases spanning the gap. The chain's CDR3 is CAWSGWGKSSYNEQFF. In DNA form, the CDR3 reads TGTGCCTGGAGTGGCTGGGGGAAGAGCTCCTACAATGAGCAGTTCTTC. The complete variable domain, with remaining parts taken from reference TRBV30 and TRBJ2-1, reads SQTIHQWPATLVQPVGSPLSLECTVEGTSNPNLYWYRQAAGRGLQLLFYSVGIGQISSEVPQNLSASRPQDRQFILSSKKLLLSDSGFYLCAWSGWGKSSYNEQFFGPGTRLTVL.

This clonotype occurred once. The J gene is TRBJ2-1, the V gene TRBV18; 9 nucleotides line up with TRBD2. Germline V gene data show CDR1 as KGHSH and CDR2 as LQKENI. The V gene end was trimmed by 1 base and the J gene end by 8 bases; junction bases not matched to a gene: 6. The CDR3 loop spans 15 amino acids. CDR3 residues: CASSPLNSGRDEQFF. The CDR3 nucleotides read TGTGCCAGCTCACCACTTAATAGCGGGAGAGATGAGCAGTTCTTC.

On this clonotype: A much larger clone lies a single base off, so this may be a read error. V is TRBV29-1 and J is TRBJ2-2; D is ambiguous. Germline values: CDR1 SQVTM, CDR2 ANQGSEA. The CDR3 totals 11 residues. CDR3 nucleotides: TGCGGCGTTAGATGGAACGGGGAGCTGTTTTTT. As protein: CGVRWNGELFF.